This is a list of T cell receptor beta chains from one sample in a study of high-grade serous ovarian cancer treatment subgroups. Using immunoSEQ multiplex PCR, the repertoire was profiled, and TCRdb retains in-frame clones only, with some absent. The data hold 2,100 or so clones, with around 77% observed a single time. Material for sequencing was tumor tissue. All receptors come from a human donor with high-grade serous ovarian cancer. CDR3s include the opening cysteine and the closing phenylalanine or tryptophan. A D gene is named only where the DNA matches it firmly. Size is omitted from some rows. Given values are once, few, many or a class for expanded clones.

>TRBD2|.|TRBJ2-1|TRBV7-2
TGTGCCAGCAGCTTCACTAGCGGGGGCCAGAGTGAGCAGTTCTTC
CASSFTSGGQSEQFF
>.|.|TRBJ2-2|TRBV7-3
TGTGCCAGCTACCGGGGAACCACCGGGGAGCTGTTTTTT
CASYRGTTGELFF
>.|.|TRBJ1-1|TRBV7-2
TGTGCCAGCAGCGTACCCGGGACAAAAGAAGCTTTCTTT
CASSVPGTKEAFF
>.|.|TRBJ2-3|TRBV5-1
TGCGCCAGCAGCTTGGCTAGGACAGCCGAAACAACTTTAGATACGCAGTATTTT
CASSLARTAETTLDTQYF
>.|few|TRBJ2-5|TRBV27
TGTGCCAGCAGACCCGGACTCAATCGAGCAGAGACCCAGTACTTC
CASRPGLNRAETQYF
>TRBD2|.|TRBJ2-3|TRBV7-2
TGTGCCAGCAGCCCCGGGAGGGAGCGGGATACGCAGTATTTT
CASSPGRERDTQYF
>TRBD1|.|TRBJ2-7|TRBV29-1
TGCAGCGTTGACTGGGACAGAATATACGAGCAGTACTTC
CSVDWDRIYEQYF
>TRBD2|.|TRBJ2-1|TRBV5-4
TGTGCCAGCAGGTTTAGCGGGGCCGGGGGCAATGAGCAGTTCTTC
CASRFSGAGGNEQFF
>.|few|TRBJ2-7|TRBV7-6
TGTGCCAGCAGCTTAGGGAAGGAACCCTCCTACGAGCAGTACTTC
CASSLGKEPSYEQYF
>TRBD1|.|TRBJ1-6|TRBV5-1
TGCGCCAGCAGCCCGGACAGGGGGCAATCACCCCTCCACTTT
CASSPDRGQSPLHF
>TRBD2|.|TRBJ2-2|TRBV12-5
TGTGCTAGTGGTTTGGATAGCGGGGGCCAATCGAGGACCGGGGAGCTGTTTTTT
CASGLDSGGQSRTGELFF
>.|.|TRBJ1-6|TRBV6-1
TGTGCCAGCACCAGGGAGGGTAATTCACCCCTCCACTTT
CASTREGNSPLHF
>TRBD1|.|TRBJ2-7|TRBV2
TGTGCCAGCAGTGTTCGCTCCGGGACAGGGCTTAGCGAGCAGTACTTC
CASSVRSGTGLSEQYF
>.|.|TRBJ1-3|TRBV6-4
TGTGCCAGCAGTGACTCAGAGGTGTTGAAGTCTGGAAACACCATATATTTT
CASSDSEVLKSGNTIYF
>TRBD2|.|TRBJ2-7|TRBV7-2
TGTGCCAGCAGCATACTAGCGGGCTTATACGAGCAGTACTTC
CASSILAGLYEQYF
>.|.|TRBJ2-7|TRBV5-6
TGTGCCAGCAGCCCGGATCGATTTTCAGGGGTCACCTACGAGCAGTACTTC
CASSPDRFSGVTYEQYF
>.|.|TRBJ2-1|TRBV15
TGTGCCACCACAAGGAGTCTGGGGCTTCACAATGAGCAGTTCTTC
CATTRSLGLHNEQFF
>.|.|TRBJ2-7|TRBV4-3
TGCGCCAGCAGCCAAGACAGGCCCGCGGGCGGGCGGAGCTCCTACGAGCAGTACTTC
CASSQDRPAGGRSSYEQYF
>.|once|TRBJ1-1|TRBV6-5
TGTGCCAGCAGTTACATTGTAGGGAAGGCTGAAGCTTTCTTT
CASSYIVGKAEAFF
>.|.|TRBJ1-3|TRBV11-1
TGTGCCAGCAGCCCAGGACAAGTCTCTGGAAACACCATATATTTT
CASSPGQVSGNTIYF
>.|.|TRBJ2-7|TRBV7-8
TGTGCCAGCAGCTTACGGAGGGGAGAAGACGAGCAGTACTTC
CASSLRRGEDEQYF
>TRBD1|.|TRBJ2-7|TRBV11-3
TGCGCCAGCAGCTCGGGACAGGGGGAGCAGTACTTC
CASSSGQGEQYF
>TRBD2|.|TRBJ2-3|TRBV7-2
TGTGCCAGCAGCTCCAGGACTAGCGGCCAAAAAACAGATACGCAGTATTTT
CASSSRTSGQKTDTQYF
>TRBD2|.|TRBJ2-6|TRBV5-5
TGTGCCAGCAGCTACACCCCGGGGGGAACCAACGTCCTGACTTTC
CASSYTPGGTNVLTF
>.|few|TRBJ1-1|TRBV6-5
TGTGCCAGCAGCTCGTTGTTGGCTGAAGCTTTCTTT
CASSSLLAEAFF
>TRBD2|once|TRBJ2-2|TRBV4-1
TGCGCCAGCAGCCAAGAAGGGACTAGCCCCGGGGAGCTGTTTTTT
CASSQEGTSPGELFF
>.|.|TRBJ2-7|TRBV5-4
TGTGCCAGCAGCTTGTTCACCTACCAGCAGTACTTC
CASSLFTYQQYF
>TRBD2|.|TRBJ2-1|TRBV10-2
TGCGCCAGCAGTGAATTTAGCGGGGGGTCCCGTCTAGACAATGAGCAGTTCTTC
CASSEFSGGSRLDNEQFF
>TRBD1|few|TRBJ2-7|TRBV18
TGTGCCAGCTCAAAGACAGGGGGAATCTCCTACGAGCAGTACTTC
CASSKTGGISYEQYF
>TRBD2|.|TRBJ2-7|TRBV7-9
TGTGCCAGCAACCGGACTAGCGGGACCCCGTACGAGCAGTACTTC
CASNRTSGTPYEQYF
>.|.|TRBJ2-6|TRBV25-1
TGTGCCAGCAGTGAACCATCCTCTGGGGCCAACGTCCTGACTTTC
CASSEPSSGANVLTF
>.|.|TRBJ2-2|TRBV7-6
TGTGCCAGCAGCTTAGGGACTCCCGGGGAGCTGTTTTTT
CASSLGTPGELFF
>TRBD1|.|TRBJ1-3|TRBV5-1
TGCGCCAGCAGCATCACAGGGGTAAAGGGAAACACCATATATTTT
CASSITGVKGNTIYF
>TRBD2|.|TRBJ2-7|TRBV6-1
TGTGCCAGCAGTCCCGGGGGGAGCTCCTACGAGCAGTACTTC
CASSPGGSSYEQYF
>TRBD2|.|TRBJ2-5|TRBV5-4
TGTGCCAGCAGCTTGATGGGACTAGCGGGAGGCCAGGAGACCCAGTACTTC
CASSLMGLAGGQETQYF
>.|.|TRBJ1-5|TRBV27
TGTGCCAGCAGTTTATTCGTCAGGCGAGCCTGGGCTTATAGCAATCAGCCCCAGCATTTT
CASSLFVRRAWAYSNQPQHF
>TRBD2|.|TRBJ2-1|TRBV11-2
TGTGCCAGCAGCTTAGGCCGGAAACTAGCGGGGGTTTCTTACAATGAGCAGTTCTTC
CASSLGRKLAGVSYNEQFF
>.|.|TRBJ1-1|TRBV13
TGTGCCAGCAGCCACCGACGCCTATCTGAAGCTTTCTTT
CASSHRRLSEAFF